This entry lists 10 T cell receptor beta chains sequenced from one sample in a study of cytomegalovirus exposure and HLA in healthy donors. 13 Jbeta primers and 60 Vbeta primers were used for the PCR. Libraries were prepared by immunoSEQ multiplex PCR; TCRdb keeps only in-frame clonotypes and omits some of them. The sample yields roughly 200,000 clones, roughly 78% seen once. Sequenced sample: PBMCs. The receptors were sampled from a boy younger than 18 in good health and CMV-seronegative.

This chain links TRBV6-5 with TRBJ1-3; D is possibly TRBD1 (5 bases). Trimming pared 4 bases from V and 0 bases from J, leaving 10 bases between. The germline CDR1 and CDR2 sequences are MNHEY and SVGAGI. The CDR3 contains 15 residues. The CDR3 coding sequence is TGTGCCAGCAGTTCGGACATGAGCTCTGGAAACACCATATATTTT. This encodes CASSSDMSSGNTIYF.

The rearrangement uses TRBV6-5 and TRBJ1-5; D may be TRBD1 (5 bases). The V and J ends lost 8 bases and 0 bases respectively, with 11 bases between them. The CDR3 is 14 residues long. CDR1 is MNHEY, CDR2 SVGAGI, per germline. DNA of the CDR3: TGTGCCAGCGGGCCCACAGGTAGCAATCAGCCCCAGCATTTT. Protein product: CASGPTGSNQPQHF.

This chain connects TRBV4-1 to TRBJ2-5, with 8 positions matching TRBD2. V shed 2 bases and J 2 bases; nucleotides not matched to a gene: 10. Per germline, CDR1 MGHRA and CDR2 YSYEKL. The CDR3 contains 17 residues. In DNA, the CDR3 is TGCGCCAGCAGCCAAACGGCGGGGGGAAACCTGCAAGAGACCCAGTACTTC. It yields the protein CASSQTAGGNLQETQYF.

The gene calls are TRBV4-1 and TRBJ2-7, with D unresolved. CDR1 is MGHRA, CDR2 YSYEKL, per germline. The CDR3 runs to 15 residues. With 1 base removed from V and 0 bases from J, the gap between germline ends came to 10 bases. Here the CDR3 reads CASSQVGATSYEQYF. In nucleotides, the CDR3 is TGCGCCAGCAGCCAAGTCGGAGCCACCTCCTACGAGCAGTACTTC.

The chain employs TRBV10-2 and TRBJ2-1; D is unresolved. The V end lost 4 bases, the J end lost 4 bases, and 11 bases lay between the germline ends. The germline gives CDR1 WSHSY, CDR2 SAAADI. This CDR3 is 14 amino acids long. The chain's CDR3 is CASSVLKTYNEQFF. The CDR3 DNA follows: TGCGCCAGCAGTGTTTTGAAAACTTACAATGAGCAGTTCTTC.

The J gene is TRBJ2-1, the V gene TRBV7-2; perhaps TRBD2 as D (6 bases). The CDR3 contains 14 residues. Trimming took 1 base from V and 4 from J, leaving 8 bases between them. Germline V gene data show CDR1 as SGHTA and CDR2 as FQGNSA. CDR3 nucleotides: TGTGCCAGCAGCTTAGGTGGGGGGTACAATGAGCAGTTCTTC. This sequence encodes CASSLGGGYNEQFF.

V usage is TRBV19 and J usage is TRBJ2-7, with 9 positions matching TRBD2. The germline gives CDR1 LNHDA, CDR2 SQIVND (reference sequence). CDR3 length: 15 amino acids. V lost 5 bases to trimming and J lost 0 bases; unmatched junction nucleotides: 5. The CDR3 nucleotides read TGTGCCAGTAGTGCCTATAGCGGGAGCTCCTACGAGCAGTACTTC. It yields the protein CASSAYSGSSYEQYF.

The genes are TRBV7-2 and TRBJ2-1; 12 bases fit TRBD2. In germline, CDR1 is SGHTA, CDR2 FQGNSA. The CDR3 is 18 amino acids. V lost 5 bases and J lost 4; bases outside the gene matches: 12. The CDR3 coding sequence is TGTGCCAGCAGCCGAGCGGGCAAAACTAGCGGGAGGTACAATGAGCAGTTCTTC. Its translation is CASSRAGKTSGRYNEQFF.

This chain uses TRBV9 with TRBJ2-1, with a weak D call TRBD2 (5 bases). Germline V CDR1 and CDR2: SGDLS, YYNGEE. The CDR3 consists of 15 residues. The V end lost 0 bases, the J end lost 7 bases, and 14 bases lay between the germline ends. The CDR3: CASSVAPSQLNEQFF. The CDR3 coding sequence is TGTGCCAGCAGCGTAGCGCCTAGCCAGTTGAATGAGCAGTTCTTC. The variable domain in full, completed from reference TRBV9 and TRBJ2-1, reads DSGVTQTPKHLITATGQRVTLRCSPRSGDLSVYWYQQSLDQGLQFLIQYYNGEERAKGNILERFSAQQFPDLHSELNLSSLELGDSALYFCASSVAPSQLNEQFFGPGTRLTVL.

The genes are TRBV20-1 and TRBJ1-2, with D hard to call. The CDR3 consists of 11 residues. The V end was cut by 5 bases, the J end by 5 bases, with 9 bases between. Germline-derived CDR1 and CDR2 are DFQATT and SNEGSKA (reference sequence). CDR3 in DNA: TGCAGTGCTTGGAGGGAATATGGCTACACCTTC. It translates to CSAWREYGYTF.